This TCR beta chain was obtained from a study of control samples from healthy donors and cancer patients (TCRdb year 2020). The CDR3, cysteine through phenylalanine, is 14 amino acids long. Only the CDR3 DNA stays, 42 bases, in frame from base 1. CDR1 and CDR2 were assigned from the germline V gene as KGHSH and LQKENI. Trimmed from V: 0 bases; trimmed from J: 7 bases; junction bases lacking a gene match: 1. The library was obtained by the immunoSEQ multiplex PCR assay. The table was pulled from immuneACCESS by TCRdb, which kept in-frame rearrangements only. Such tables lose some clones; where checked, under half of the loss comes from unresolved V genes, and the rest has no known cause. This sample lists over 150,000 clones; around 94% were detected once. Clones ranked in the top ten supply 14% of the sample. Concerning this clone: Its antigen target is currently unknown. Base qualities are not at hand, and no much larger clone is one base apart.

The V and J segments used are TRBV18 and TRBJ1-2; 11 bases in the middle match TRBD1. The sequence derives from a man between 60 and 75 years old with colorectal cancer. Sequenced material: PBMCs. CDR3 protein: CASSPPGTGGGYTF. The bases are TGTGCCAGCTCACCACCAGGGACAGGGGGTGGCTACACCTTC.